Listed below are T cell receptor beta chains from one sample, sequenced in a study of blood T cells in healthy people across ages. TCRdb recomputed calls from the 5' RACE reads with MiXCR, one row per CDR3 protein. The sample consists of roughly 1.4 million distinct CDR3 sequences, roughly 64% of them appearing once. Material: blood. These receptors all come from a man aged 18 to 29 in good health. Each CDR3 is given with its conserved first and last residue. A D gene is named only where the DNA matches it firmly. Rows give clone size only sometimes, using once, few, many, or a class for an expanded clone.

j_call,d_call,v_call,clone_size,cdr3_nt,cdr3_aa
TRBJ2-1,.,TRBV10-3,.,TGTGCCATCAGTGAGCCCCTCCGGGACGGACAGTTCTTC,CAISEPLRDGQFF
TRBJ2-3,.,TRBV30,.,TGTGCCTGGAGTGTCATGGGCATAGACACAGATACGCAGTATTTT,CAWSVMGIDTDTQYF
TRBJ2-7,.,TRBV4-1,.,TGCGCCAGCAGCCAATTCCAAAACAATCAGGGAAACCCCTACGAGCAGTACTTC,CASSQFQNNQGNPYEQYF
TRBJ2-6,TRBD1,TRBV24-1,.,TGTGCCACCAGTCCGGGACAGGGGGCATTTGGGGCCAACGTCCTGACTTTC,CATSPGQGAFGANVLTF
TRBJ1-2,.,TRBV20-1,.,TGCAGTGCTAGCCGGGGGGAGGGGAGGAGTAGTGGCTACACCTTC,CSASRGEGRSSGYTF
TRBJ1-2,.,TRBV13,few,TGTGCCAGCAGCCAGTCAACCTCTGGCTACACCTTC,CASSQSTSGYTF
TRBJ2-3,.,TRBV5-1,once,TGCGCCAGCAGCTTGGTAACAGGGGAGGTAGATACGCAGTATTTT,CASSLVTGEVDTQYF
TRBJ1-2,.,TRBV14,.,TGTGCCACCGACACCACAGGTTACTATGGCTACACCTTC,CATDTTGYYGYTF
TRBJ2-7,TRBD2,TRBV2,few,TGTGCCAGCAGTGAGTTACGGGAGGGCTACGAGCAGTACTTC,CASSELREGYEQYF
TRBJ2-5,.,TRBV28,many,TGTGCCAGCAGTTTGAAGGACTTGCTCCAAGAGACCCAGTACTTC,CASSLKDLLQETQYF
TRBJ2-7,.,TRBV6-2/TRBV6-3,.,TGTGCCAGCCTCGCCGGGTCCCGGGGCTACGAGCAGTACTTC,CASLAGSRGYEQYF
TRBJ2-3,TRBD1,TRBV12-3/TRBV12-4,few,TGTGCCAGCACCGATACAGGGGGCTGGGGAGATACGCAGTATTTT,CASTDTGGWGDTQYF
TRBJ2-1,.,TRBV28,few,TGTGCCAGCAGTTTGGCAACGAGCAATGAGCAGTTCTTC,CASSLATSNEQFF
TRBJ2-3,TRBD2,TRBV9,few,TGTGCCAGCAGCGCGGGACTAGCGACAGATACGCAGTATTTT,CASSAGLATDTQYF
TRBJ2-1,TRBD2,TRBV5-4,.,TGTGCCAGCAGCTTGGTAAGCGGGAACTACAATGAGCAGTTCTTC,CASSLVSGNYNEQFF
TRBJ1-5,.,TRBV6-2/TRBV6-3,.,TGTGCCAGCAAGTGGCGGGTCAATCAGCCCCAGCATTTT,CASKWRVNQPQHF
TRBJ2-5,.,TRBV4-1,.,TGCGCCAGCAGCCAAGATAGCAGGGGATACCAAGAGACCCAGTACTTC,CASSQDSRGYQETQYF